This TCR beta chain came from a study of early T cells in non-severe SARS-CoV-2 infection. Overall study: Chains from this unsorted whole-blood bulk RNA could not be paired. Findings and caveats of the study: Clonotype matching in VDJdb favored anti-spike CD8 responses and did not capture private and CD4 specificities.

CDR3 length: 14 amino acids. With 1 base clipped from V and 6 bases from J, the junction kept 8 bases outside the gene matches. Looked up from germline, CDR1 is DFQATT and CDR2 is SNEGSKA (reference sequence). Unique molecular identifier tags were affixed to discrete cDNA molecules. TCRdb processed the 5' RACE reads anew with MiXCR; each CDR3 protein has one entry. Of over 90,000 distinct CDR3 sequences in the sample, approximately 12% were seen once. This clonotype was seen only a few times. Its antigen is as yet unknown. This sample comprised whole blood, obtained at baseline. This rearrangement joins TRBV20-1 to TRBJ2-7; TRBD1 agrees at 8 bases. This sequence originates from an adult who was a healthcare worker with PCR-confirmed SARS-CoV-2 infection or an uninfected control (not recorded which). CDR3 nucleotide sequence: TGCAGTGCTAGAGCCCTGGACAGGGTGGGCGAGCAGTACTTC. Residues: CSARALDRVGEQYF.